The clone carrying this TCR beta chain was counted a single time. Its matching antigen is unknown. The data originate from a study of T cell repertoires in cytomegalovirus infection. Across the study: The public TCR beta signatures pointed to both CMV infection and matching HLA type. Overall study findings and caveats: Summed public TCR beta family frequency identified CMV carriers bearing the relevant HLA. Predominance within the ex vivo response was attributable to HLA-C-restricted CMV-specific TCR beta clonotypes.

V shed 1 base, J shed 3 bases, and the junction held 9 bases outside the gene matches. Germline values: CDR1 DFQATT, CDR2 SNEGSKA (reference sequence). The CDR3 consists of 16 residues. TCRdb re-called the reads through MiXCR, storing one row per CDR3 protein. The repertoire includes about 310,000 distinct CDR3 sequences, 15% to 20% of them detected once, and about 11% sits in the top ten. The chain recombines TRBV20-1 with TRBJ2-7; TRBD1 agrees at 10 bases. The sample consisted of PBMCs. The receptor's source is a human donor in good health (CMV status not recorded). Some clones in this sample may be carry-over from other donors' samples. CDR3 nucleotide sequence: TGCAGTGCTAGAGGACAGGGGGCTGCTTCCATCTACGAGCAGTACTTC. Protein product: CSARGQGAASIYEQYF.